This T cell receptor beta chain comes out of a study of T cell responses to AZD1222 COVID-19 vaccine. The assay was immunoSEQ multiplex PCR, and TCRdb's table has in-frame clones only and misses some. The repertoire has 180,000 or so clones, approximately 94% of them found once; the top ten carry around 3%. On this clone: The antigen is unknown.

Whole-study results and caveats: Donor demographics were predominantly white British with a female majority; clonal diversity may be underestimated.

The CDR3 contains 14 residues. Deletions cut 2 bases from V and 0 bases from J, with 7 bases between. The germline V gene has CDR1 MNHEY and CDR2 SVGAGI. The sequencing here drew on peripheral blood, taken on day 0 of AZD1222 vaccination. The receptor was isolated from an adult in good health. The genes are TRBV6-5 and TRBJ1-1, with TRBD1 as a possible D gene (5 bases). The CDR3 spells CASSYQTVNTEAFF. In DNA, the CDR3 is TGTGCCAGCAGTTACCAGACAGTGAACACTGAAGCTTTCTTT.